The rows below give T cell receptor beta chains drawn from one sample of a study of shared clonotypes between healthy human individuals. Sequencing was performed with immunoSEQ multiplex PCR; in TCRdb, only in-frame clones are kept and a portion is missing. This table has approximately 980,000 clones, 60% to 85% appearing once. Material: memory CD4+ T cells sorted from blood. These receptors originate from a man aged 18-30 years in good health. Each CDR3 is given with its conserved first and last residue. The order of the fields is J gene, V gene, CDR3 protein.

j_call: TRBJ2-7; v_call: TRBV30; cdr3_aa: CAWSFRSGQYF
j_call: TRBJ2-5; v_call: TRBV19; cdr3_aa: CASSKGGGSETQYF
j_call: TRBJ2-7; v_call: TRBV30; cdr3_aa: CAWSGGRGYEQYF
j_call: TRBJ2-5; v_call: TRBV29-1; cdr3_aa: CSVGRQKETQYF
j_call: TRBJ1-1; v_call: TRBV5-3; cdr3_aa: CARRAFRGWDRSNLTDEAFF
j_call: TRBJ1-6; v_call: TRBV19; cdr3_aa: CASSGAGQGENSPLHF
j_call: TRBJ2-3; v_call: TRBV27; cdr3_aa: CASSLLDIQDTQYF
j_call: TRBJ2-1; v_call: TRBV19; cdr3_aa: CASSIFPSGFNEQFF
j_call: TRBJ2-3; v_call: TRBV5-6; cdr3_aa: CASSYNRVWGDTQYF
j_call: TRBJ2-1; v_call: TRBV10-3; cdr3_aa: CAISESGGPQNEQFF